The entry below gives a single T cell receptor beta chain sequence along with its context. What it recognizes is unknown. The data originate from a study of T cell responses to AZD1222 COVID-19 vaccine. As for the study in general: Both about-4-week and about-12-week second-dose recipients were combined. Study results and limitations: Repertoires in all cases were sampled only once the peak T cell response had passed. With dominance at 160-218 and 743-854, vaccine-associated CD4 TCRs spanned spike. Just a handful of people given AZD1222 tested seropositive at baseline.

Sequenced by immunoSEQ multiplex PCR; TCRdb stores in-frame clones only, minus some. The table records 90,000 to 140,000 clones, 70% to 90% of them present only once. The germline V gene has CDR1 ENHRY and CDR2 SYGVKD. V lost 11 bases to trimming and J lost 4 bases; unmatched junction nucleotides: 9. There are 15 residues in the CDR3. This TCR was sampled from an adult in good health. The specimen was peripheral blood, collected on day 0 of AZD1222 vaccination. The chain has TRBV10-3 and TRBJ2-3, with 13 positions matching TRBD2. The CDR3 spells CAARTSGSEADTQYF. CDR3 coding DNA: TGTGCCGCAAGGACTAGCGGGAGCGAGGCAGATACGCAGTATTTT.